The 18 T cell receptor beta chains reported below all come from one sample, sequenced in a study of EBV T-cell therapy then PD-1 blockade in nasopharyngeal carcinoma. The protocol was immunoSEQ multiplex PCR, while the TCRdb copy is restricted to in-frame clones and leaves out a portion. Of some 15,000 clones detected, under 90% appear once; the ten largest clones hold about 34%. Treatment denoted: AdE1-LMPpoly-expanded autologous EBV-specific T-cell therapy followed by anti-PD-1 nivolumab. Antigens of these TCRs are unknown. This material consisted of CD8+ T cells from blood, taken at day 105 from a patient whose treatment included autologous EBV-specific T cells and nivolumab. The receptors derive from a man aged 35-49 years with nasopharyngeal carcinoma.

This clone was observed a single time. In DNA, the CDR3 is TGTGCCAGTAGTATGTACAGGGGCACCGGGGAGCTGTTTTTT. Protein product: CASSMYRGTGELFF. J is TRBJ2-2 and V is TRBV19; TRBD1 aligns across 7 bases. V lost 3 bases, J lost 4 bases, and 2 bases stayed unmatched. CDR1 is LNHDA, CDR2 SQIVND, per germline (reference sequence). This CDR3 region has 14 residues.

V gene TRBV29-1 combines with J gene TRBJ2-5; no clear D gene. Germline V gene lookup returns CDR1 SQVTM and CDR2 ANQGSEA. The V end lost 7 bases, the J end lost 1 base, and 19 bases lay between the germline ends. The CDR3 runs to 15 residues. CDR3 coding DNA: TGCAGCGCCGAAGATCTGGGCCCTTTCCAAGAGACCCAGTACTTC. This sequence encodes CSAEDLGPFQETQYF.

The gene calls are TRBV7-2 and TRBJ2-3, with D unresolved. CDR3 size: 14 residues. V was clipped by 3 bases and J by 4 bases, with 11 bases between them. The germline V gene encodes CDR1 SGHTA and CDR2 FQGNSA. CDR3 DNA sequence: TGTGCCAGCAGCTTGGGCGATCGACCAGATACGCAGTATTTT. It specifies CASSLGDRPDTQYF.

The chain joins TRBV15 to TRBJ2-1; D gene unclear. The CDR3 length is 16 residues. From germline, CDR1 is LNHNV and CDR2 YYDKDF (reference sequence). V was shortened by 0 bases and J by 3 bases, with 12 bases between the two germline ends. The DNA for the CDR3 is TGTGCCACCAGCAGAGATGTGAGGAGAGGCTACAATGAGCAGTTCTTC. It codes for CATSRDVRRGYNEQFF.

The V call is TRBV5-6, the J call TRBJ2-1, with D perhaps matching TRBD1 or TRBD2 (6 bases each). Per germline, CDR1 SGHDT and CDR2 YYEEEE. This CDR3 is built from 14 residues. The ends were cut back, 0 bases at V and 8 bases at J, with 12 bases in the middle. The DNA of the CDR3 is TGTGCCAGCAGCTTGGCGGGGGCCGGGGATGAGCAGTTCTTC. It translates to CASSLAGAGDEQFF. The whole variable domain, remainder taken from reference TRBV5-6 and TRBJ2-1, is DAGVTQSPTHLIKTRGQQVTLRCSPKSGHDTVSWYQQALGQGPQFIFQYYEEEERQRGNFPDRFSGHQFPNYSSELNVNALLLGDSALYLCASSLAGAGDEQFFGPGTRLTVL.

The chain uses TRBV5-1 and TRBJ2-6, with D uncertain. The CDR3 loop spans 18 amino acids. Germline CDR1 is SGHRS and CDR2 is YFSETQ. V dropped 0 bases and J dropped 3 bases, with 16 bases sitting between them. CDR3 nucleotides: TGCGCCAGCAGCTTGGATGCTCCCTCTGTTTTTGGGGCCAACGTCCTGACTTTC. Encoded protein: CASSLDAPSVFGANVLTF.

This clone was counted once. The junction differs from germline at one of its ends, possibly a read error. CDR3 sequence: CASSYTRGRNSEAFF. CDR3 coding DNA: TGTGCCAGCAGTTACACAAGAGGCAGGAACTCTGAAGCTTTCTTT. This chain connects TRBV6-2 or TRBV6-3 to TRBJ1-1; D gene uncertain. The germline CDR1 and CDR2 sequences are MNHEY and SVGEGT. This CDR3 contains 15 residues.

V is TRBV5-6 and J is TRBJ2-1; D might be TRBD1 (6 bases). The CDR3 sequence is 13 residues long. CDR1 and CDR2 (germline): SGHDT, YYEEEE. The V end was cut by 4 bases, the J end by 2 bases, with 7 bases between. CDR3 in DNA: TGTGCCAGCAGCAGGGGGACCTACAATGAGCAGTTCTTC. As protein: CASSRGTYNEQFF.

This clone has only a few counts. The gene calls are TRBV15 and TRBJ2-7; TRBD2 is a possible D gene (5 bases). This CDR3 has 14 amino acids. Trimming removed 4 bases at V and 4 bases at J, with 14 bases between. CDR1 LNHNV and CDR2 YYDKDF come from the germline V gene (reference sequence). In DNA, the CDR3 is TGTGCCACCAGCATGGGAAGCGGCAGTTACGAGCAGTACTTC. Translated: CATSMGSGSYEQYF. The full variable domain, in which reference TRBV15 and TRBJ2-7 provide the parts outside the CDR3, is DAMVIQNPRYQVTQFGKPVTLSCSQTLNHNVMYWYQQKSSQAPKLLFHYYDKDFNNEADTPDNFQSRRPNTSFCFLDIRSPGLGDTAMYLCATSMGSGSYEQYFGPGTRLTVT.

This clone was recorded once. J is TRBJ1-1 and V is TRBV15; D may be TRBD1 (5 bases). Trimming removed 8 bases at V and 2 bases at J, with 15 bases between. Germline V lookup: CDR1 LNHNV, CDR2 YYDKDF (reference sequence). There are 14 residues in the CDR3. DNA of the CDR3: TGTGCCACCCGGGGCAACAGGCTCAACACTGAAGCTTTCTTT. Encoded protein: CATRGNRLNTEAFF.

The CDR3, as DNA: TGTGCCAGCAGTTACAACTCTAACACCGGGGAGCTGTTTTTT. Translation gives CASSYNSNTGELFF. J is TRBJ2-2 and V is TRBV6-2 or TRBV6-3; no definite D call. The germline CDR1 and CDR2 sequences are MNHEY and SVGEGT. The CDR3 length is 14 residues. V lost 2 bases, J lost 2 bases, and 6 bases lay in between.

The chain links TRBV14 to TRBJ2-7; a weak D match, TRBD2 (6 bases). The V gene's germline CDR1 is SGHDN and CDR2 FVKESK. This CDR3 has 13 residues. V shed 0 bases and J shed 6 bases, with 9 bases lying between them. The CDR3 sequence: CASSQDWRGEQYF. CDR3 nucleotides: TGTGCCAGCAGCCAAGATTGGAGGGGCGAGCAGTACTTC.

The chain has TRBV7-9 and TRBJ2-1, with 9 bases fitting TRBD2. The CDR3 totals 15 residues. CDR1 is SEHNR, CDR2 FQNEAQ, per germline (reference sequence). V trimming: 4 bases; J trimming: 2 bases; junction bases outside the gene matches: 3. DNA for the CDR3: TGTGCCAGCAGCTCGGGACTAGCTACCTACAATGAGCAGTTCTTC. This codes for CASSSGLATYNEQFF.

The chain couples TRBV5-1 to TRBJ1-6; unclear D gene. The CDR3 covers 16 residues. The V gene's germline CDR1 is SGHRS and CDR2 YFSETQ. Deletions cut 4 bases from V and 7 bases from J, with 18 bases between. Here the CDR3 reads CASSPLGGTANSPLHF. The DNA for the CDR3 is TGCGCCAGCAGCCCTCTTGGAGGCACAGCCAATTCACCCCTCCACTTT.

The genes are TRBV6-2 or TRBV6-3 and TRBJ2-1; D call uncertain. Germline V CDR1 and CDR2: MNHEY, SVGEGT. V dropped 4 bases and J dropped 0 bases, with 7 bases sitting between them. The CDR3 spans 14 residues. Written as DNA, the CDR3 is TGTGCCAGCAGTTTCTCGAGCTCCTACAATGAGCAGTTCTTC. It specifies CASSFSSSYNEQFF.

In this sample, this clone turned up once. The V gene is TRBV6-2 or TRBV6-3, the J gene TRBJ2-2; 9 bases fit TRBD2. Germline V gene lookup returns CDR1 MNHEY and CDR2 SVGEGT. The CDR3 totals 15 residues. The trim removed 6 bases at V and 6 bases at J, leaving 8 bases unmatched. The CDR3 sequence is CASSPRGGEPGELFF. The CDR3 DNA sequence: TGTGCCAGCAGCCCCCGCGGGGGGGAACCCGGGGAGCTGTTTTTT.

The genes are TRBV9 and TRBJ2-3; 8 nucleotides align to TRBD2. The length of the CDR3 is 17 residues. V shed 4 bases, J shed 1 base, and the junction held 11 bases outside the gene matches. The germline gives CDR1 SGDLS, CDR2 YYNGEE. DNA for the CDR3: TGTGCCAGCAGCATCCGAGGGAGGCGGGGGGGCACAGATACGCAGTATTTT. Protein product: CASSIRGRRGGTDTQYF.

This rearrangement joins TRBV25-1 to TRBJ1-2; D is unclear. The CDR3 contains 14 residues. Per germline, CDR1 MGHDK and CDR2 SYGVNS. Trimming left V 3 bases short and J 5 bases short, with 13 bases between. The CDR3 loop is CASSELGQQYGYTF. The DNA for the CDR3 is TGTGCCAGCAGTGAGCTGGGTCAGCAATATGGCTACACCTTC.